This T cell receptor (beta chain) was observed in a study of control samples from healthy donors and cancer patients. Germline trimming cut 5 bases from V and 5 bases from J; bases unmatched to any gene: 11. The CDR3 runs to 16 residues. Germline V gives CDR1 SGHRS, CDR2 YFSETQ. Generated by immunoSEQ multiplex PCR, the TCRdb table keeps only in-frame clones and is missing some. The data hold some 160,000 clones, with about 94% observed a single time. The chain has TRBV5-1 and TRBJ2-2, with 8 bases aligning to TRBD1. The material sequenced was blood. The clonotype was recovered from a middle-aged woman in good health. The CDR3 reads CASSKGQGAVTGELFF. The CDR3 DNA is TGCGCCAGCAGTAAGGGGCAGGGGGCCGTTACCGGGGAGCTGTTTTTT.